These T cell receptor beta chains were read from a single sample in a study of T-cell reconstitution after alpha-beta-depleted transplantation in children. TCRdb independently ran MiXCR on the PCR reads; one entry per CDR3 protein. The table includes about 340,000 distinct CDR3 sequences, more than 10% detected once. Sequenced material: PBMCs, taken from the stem cell graft. All receptors derive from a human donor who donated a stem cell graft to a child with Fanconi anemia. Both conserved end residues are part of each CDR3. The D gene is left open where the match is weak. Clone size appears in some rows only: once, few, many, or a class for an expanded clone.

CDR3aa,CDR3nt,j_gene,abundance,d_gene,v_gene
CSVAGSAETNEQFF,TGCAGCGTTGCGGGGAGTGCGGAGACTAATGAGCAGTTCTTC,TRBJ2-1,few,NA,TRBV29-1
CASSLTTRRETQYF,TGTGCCAGCAGCTTAACAACTAGAAGAGAGACCCAGTACTTC,TRBJ2-5,NA,NA,TRBV7-2
CASSLEVGATQYF,TGTGCCAGCAGCTTAGAGGTGGGCGCGACCCAGTACTTC,TRBJ2-5,few,NA,TRBV7-6
CASSSSPQGNEQFF,TGTGCCAGCAGCTCCAGCCCACAGGGGAACGAGCAGTTCTTC,TRBJ2-1,many,TRBD1,TRBV7-6
CASSFLAGVSDTQYF,TGCGCCAGCAGCTTCTTAGCGGGGGTGTCCGATACGCAGTATTTT,TRBJ2-3,many,TRBD2,TRBV5-1
CASRTSYNEQFF,TGTGCCAGCAGGACCTCCTACAATGAGCAGTTCTTC,TRBJ2-1,many,NA,TRBV6-2/TRBV6-3
CASSLDGSGTEAFF,TGCGCCAGCAGCTTGGATGGGTCAGGGACTGAAGCTTTCTTT,TRBJ1-1,many,NA,TRBV5-1
CASSSLESMNTEAFF,TGTGCCAGCAGCTCCCTTGAAAGCATGAACACTGAAGCTTTCTTT,TRBJ1-1,few,NA,TRBV5-6
CSSRRTDTQYF,TGCAGCTCCAGAAGGACAGATACGCAGTATTTT,TRBJ2-3,once,NA,TRBV20-1
CSARLAGGNPSTDTQYF,TGCAGTGCTAGACTAGCGGGGGGGAATCCTAGCACAGATACGCAGTATTTT,TRBJ2-3,few,TRBD2,TRBV20-1
CASSSSGGKNTGELFF,TGCGCCAGCAGTTCGAGCGGGGGGAAGAACACCGGGGAGCTGTTTTTT,TRBJ2-2,NA,TRBD2,TRBV10-1
CSAQRTGNTEAFF,TGCAGTGCCCAGCGGACAGGGAACACTGAAGCTTTCTTT,TRBJ1-1,NA,TRBD1,TRBV20-1
CASSRPDRATEAFF,TGTGCCAGCAGCCGCCCAGACAGGGCAACTGAAGCTTTCTTT,TRBJ1-1,many,TRBD1,TRBV6-1
CASSQDLGGHMNPEAFF,TGTGCCAGCAGCCAAGATCTTGGGGGCCATATGAACCCTGAAGCTTTCTTT,TRBJ1-1,NA,NA,TRBV4-2
CASSPTGAQSYTEAFF,TGCGCCAGCAGCCCGACAGGCGCTCAGTCCTACACTGAAGCTTTCTTT,TRBJ1-1,NA,NA,TRBV5-1
CASSYSTGSGGSTDTQYF,TGTGCCAGCAGTTACTCGACGGGTAGCGGGGGGTCCACAGATACGCAGTATTTT,TRBJ2-3,few,TRBD2,TRBV6-2/TRBV6-3
CASSLGMTGEQFF,TGTGCCAGCAGTTTAGGGATGACGGGTGAGCAGTTCTTC,TRBJ2-1,NA,NA,TRBV28
CASSPVRITDTQYF,TGTGCCAGCTCACCAGTTAGAATCACAGATACGCAGTATTTT,TRBJ2-3,NA,NA,TRBV18
CASSLAGGDYNEQFF,TGTGCCAGCAGCTTAGCGGGCGGGGACTACAATGAGCAGTTCTTC,TRBJ2-1,many,NA,TRBV7-8
CASSYQKSPLTGELFF,TGTGCCAGCAGTTACCAGAAATCCCCGCTGACCGGGGAGCTGTTTTTT,TRBJ2-2,few,NA,TRBV6-5
CSVEGGPGANVLTF,TGCAGCGTTGAAGGAGGGCCTGGGGCCAACGTCCTGACTTTC,TRBJ2-6,NA,NA,TRBV29-1
CATSDLEEGGQPQHF,TGTGCCACCAGTGATTTAGAAGAGGGGGGTCAGCCCCAGCATTTT,TRBJ1-5,NA,NA,TRBV24-1
CASSEGTGYNEQFF,TGTGCCAGTAGTGAAGGGACAGGATACAATGAGCAGTTCTTC,TRBJ2-1,few,TRBD1,TRBV19
CASSPTGVNTEAFF,TGTGCCAGCTCACCGACGGGGGTAAACACTGAAGCTTTCTTT,TRBJ1-1,few,NA,TRBV18
CASSDSATYNSPLHF,TGTGCCAGCAGTGATTCGGCAACTTATAATTCACCCCTCCACTTT,TRBJ1-6,NA,NA,TRBV6-1
CASTSPGAEEGYTF,TGTGCCAGCACCTCCCCGGGGGCCGAAGAGGGCTACACCTTC,TRBJ1-2,NA,NA,TRBV28
CASTLFTREETQYF,TGCGCCAGTACCCTGTTTACCCGGGAGGAGACCCAGTACTTC,TRBJ2-5,many,NA,TRBV5-1
CASSLVGSGNTIYF,TGTGCCAGCAGCCTCGTCGGCTCTGGAAACACCATATATTTT,TRBJ1-3,many,NA,TRBV5-5
CSVRKVSKGKLFF,TGCAGCGTCCGGAAAGTCTCTAAGGGAAAACTGTTTTTT,TRBJ1-4,many,NA,TRBV29-1
CASSSLTGDTEAFF,TGTGCCAGCAGCTCTCTCACAGGGGACACTGAAGCTTTCTTT,TRBJ1-1,many,TRBD1,TRBV7-9
CASSVTAKNIQYF,TGTGCCAGCAGCGTCACAGCCAAAAACATTCAGTACTTC,TRBJ2-4,few,NA,TRBV7-2
CASIIWRRGCTDTQYF,TGTGCCAGCATCATATGGAGGAGGGGCTGCACAGATACGCAGTATTTT,TRBJ2-3,NA,NA,TRBV7-3
CASSVRDIRGEQYF,TGCGCCAGCAGCGTTCGGGACATCCGAGGGGAGCAGTACTTC,TRBJ2-7,few,NA,TRBV5-1
CASSLVIGNRETQYF,TGTGCCAGCAGCTTGGTAATCGGGAACCGCGAGACCCAGTACTTC,TRBJ2-5,NA,NA,TRBV5-4
CATSREAGGGADTQYF,TGTGCCACCAGCAGAGAGGCTGGGGGGGGAGCAGATACGCAGTATTTT,TRBJ2-3,NA,TRBD2,TRBV15
CASSYSLGGELFF,TGTGCCAGCAGTTACTCCCTGGGCGGGGAGCTGTTTTTT,TRBJ2-2,many,NA,TRBV6-5
CASSSSGNQPQHF,TGTGCCAGCAGCTCCTCGGGCAATCAGCCCCAGCATTTT,TRBJ1-5,many,NA,TRBV12-3/TRBV12-4
CASSQGTGGGYGYTF,TGTGCCAGCAGCCAAGGAACAGGTGGGGGCTATGGCTACACCTTC,TRBJ1-2,many,NA,TRBV3-1
CASSLRAGGWAANTGELFF,TGTGCCAGCAGCTTAAGGGCAGGGGGATGGGCTGCGAACACCGGGGAGCTGTTTTTT,TRBJ2-2,few,TRBD1,TRBV7-3
CSATEGAEAFF,TGCAGTGCAACTGAGGGCGCTGAAGCTTTCTTT,TRBJ1-1,many,NA,TRBV20-1